Each of the 13 T cell receptor beta chains below was sequenced from the same sample in a study of cytomegalovirus exposure and HLA in healthy donors. A multiplex PCR was run with 60 Vbeta primers and 13 Jbeta primers. Data came from immunoSEQ multiplex PCR; TCRdb stores just in-frame clones and leaves some out. The table records about 170,000 clones, roughly 84% of them present only once. Material for sequencing was PBMCs. Every receptor here comes from a man aged 25 to 45 in good health and CMV-seropositive.

The chain joins TRBV5-1 to TRBJ2-7, with D perhaps matching TRBD1 (5 bases). Trimming left V 0 bases short and J 1 base short, with 8 bases between. From germline, CDR1 is SGHRS and CDR2 YFSETQ. This CDR3 spans 14 amino acids. CDR3 nucleotide sequence: TGCGCCAGCAGCTTGGCGGCAGGGTCCTACGAGCAGTACTTC. Translating it yields CASSLAAGSYEQYF.

This chain connects TRBV28 to TRBJ1-3; 7 bases agree with TRBD1. Germline CDR1 is MDHEN and CDR2 is SYDVKM. V was pared by 6 bases and J by 2 bases, with 7 bases of the junction left unmatched. The CDR3 is made up of 15 amino acids. The CDR3 reads CASSYSGTAGNTIYF. In DNA, the CDR3 is TGTGCCAGCAGCTACTCCGGGACAGCTGGAAACACCATATATTTT.

This clone was recorded a few times. The chain uses TRBV27 and TRBJ2-2; 7 nucleotides align to TRBD1. V was clipped by 4 bases and J by 5 bases; unmatched bases: 4. The CDR3 totals 14 residues. CDR1 and CDR2 from the germline V gene are MNHEY and SMNVEV (reference sequence). CDR3 amino acids: CASSWGQLTGELFF. The CDR3 coding sequence is TGTGCCAGCAGTTGGGGACAGTTAACCGGGGAGCTGTTTTTT.

J is TRBJ2-3 and V is TRBV5-1, with 9 nucleotides matching TRBD2. V gave up 2 bases and J gave up 0 bases; unmatched junction bases: 13. The CDR3 runs to 19 residues. Germline CDR1 SGHRS, CDR2 YFSETQ. CDR3 in DNA: TGCGCCAGCAGCTTCTCGCTAGCGGGGTTACACACTAGCACAGATACGCAGTATTTT. It specifies CASSFSLAGLHTSTDTQYF.

This chain joins TRBV6-5 and TRBJ2-1, with 15 bases fitting TRBD2. The V and J ends lost 5 bases and 12 bases, in that order; junction bases with no gene match: 5. CDR1 MNHEY and CDR2 SVGAGI come from the germline V gene. The CDR3 is 14 residues long. Here the CDR3 DNA reads TGTGCCAGCAGTCTAGGACTAGCGGGAGGGCCGCAGTTCTTC. Translated, it gives CASSLGLAGGPQFF.

The CDR3 nucleotides are TGTGCCAGCAGTACTAGGACAGACCTTAGCTCTGGAAACACCATATATTTT. Translation: CASSTRTDLSSGNTIYF. The V call is TRBV25-1, the J call TRBJ1-3; TRBD1 might be the D (6 bases). Germline assignment: CDR1 MGHDK and CDR2 SYGVNS. V was shortened by 5 bases and J by 0 bases, with 17 bases between the two germline ends. The CDR3 has 17 residues. The full variable domain, rest sourced from reference TRBV25-1 and TRBJ1-3, is EADIYQTPRYLVIGTGKKITLECSQTMGHDKMYWYQQDPGMELHLIHYSYGVNSTEKGDLSSESTVSRIRTEHFPLTLESARPSHTSQYLCASSTRTDLSSGNTIYFGEGSWLTVV.

In its sample, this clone was seen once. This sequence joins TRBV5-4 and TRBJ2-1; 15 bases align to TRBD2. Germline values: CDR1 SGHNT, CDR2 YYREEE (reference sequence). The CDR3 sequence is 16 residues long. The V gene end was trimmed by 9 bases and the J gene end by 4 bases; junction bases not matched to a gene: 8. CDR3 sequence: CATGTSGRTGYNEQFF. In DNA form, the CDR3 reads TGTGCCACCGGGACTAGCGGGAGGACGGGGTACAATGAGCAGTTCTTC.

The gene calls are TRBV19 and TRBJ2-2; TRBD1 agrees at 7 bases. Germline V gene sequence: CDR1 LNHDA, CDR2 SQIVND (reference sequence). The CDR3 contains 18 residues. Germline trimming cut 5 bases from V and 0 bases from J; bases unmatched to any gene: 12. CDR3 sequence: CASSGGQWGIANTGELFF. In nucleotides, the CDR3 is TGTGCCAGTAGTGGGGGACAGTGGGGCATCGCGAACACCGGGGAGCTGTTTTTT.

This chain connects TRBV7-9 to TRBJ2-2; tentatively, D is TRBD1 (5 bases). The CDR3 contains 17 residues. V shed 1 base and J shed 2 bases, with 14 bases lying between them. Germline CDR1 is SEHNR and CDR2 is FQNEAQ (reference sequence). The CDR3: CASSLGGGASNTGELFF. The CDR3 nucleotides read TGTGCCAGCAGCTTAGGAGGTGGGGCAAGCAACACCGGGGAGCTGTTTTTT. The variable domain in full, with the rest retrieved from reference TRBV7-9 and TRBJ2-2, is DTGVSQNPRHKITKRGQNVTFRCDPISEHNRLYWYRQTLGQGPEFLTYFQNEAQLEKSRLLSDRFSAERPKGSFSTLEIQRTEQGDSAMYLCASSLGGGASNTGELFFGEGSRLTVL.

The rearrangement links TRBV5-8 to TRBJ2-6, with D tentatively TRBD2 (5 bases). Germline loops: CDR1 SGHTS, CDR2 YDEGEE. V shed 4 bases and J shed 0 bases, with 11 bases lying between them. This CDR3 has 16 residues. This CDR3 is CASSPIASSGANVLTF. Here the CDR3 DNA reads TGTGCCAGCAGCCCAATAGCGAGCTCTGGGGCCAACGTCCTGACTTTC.

V gene TRBV19 combines with J gene TRBJ2-1, with a possible D match to TRBD2 (6 bases). CDR3 length: 12 residues. Germline assignment: CDR1 LNHDA and CDR2 SQIVND (reference sequence). V lost 11 bases and J 3 bases, leaving 11 bases between the germline ends. The CDR3 loop reads CAAGLNYNEQFF. CDR3 DNA sequence: TGTGCCGCGGGACTTAACTACAATGAGCAGTTCTTC.

The rearrangement uses TRBV7-2 and TRBJ2-2; 7 bases map to TRBD2. The CDR3 has 17 amino acids. Germline trimming cut 5 bases from V and 4 bases from J; bases unmatched to any gene: 13. Looked up from germline, CDR1 is SGHTA and CDR2 is FQGNSA. The CDR3 region has the DNA TGTGCCAGCAGCCTAAACCAAAGGACTAGACGCACCGGGGAGCTGTTTTTT. Residues: CASSLNQRTRRTGELFF.

The chain couples TRBV14 to TRBJ2-7; weak D call: TRBD2 (6 bases). Trimming shortened V by 4 bases and J by 6 bases, and 7 bases separated the two germline ends. This CDR3 has 11 residues. Germline loops: CDR1 SGHDN, CDR2 FVKESK. For the CDR3, the DNA is TGTGCCAGCAGCCCGGGGGTCGAGCAGTACTTC. Protein: CASSPGVEQYF.